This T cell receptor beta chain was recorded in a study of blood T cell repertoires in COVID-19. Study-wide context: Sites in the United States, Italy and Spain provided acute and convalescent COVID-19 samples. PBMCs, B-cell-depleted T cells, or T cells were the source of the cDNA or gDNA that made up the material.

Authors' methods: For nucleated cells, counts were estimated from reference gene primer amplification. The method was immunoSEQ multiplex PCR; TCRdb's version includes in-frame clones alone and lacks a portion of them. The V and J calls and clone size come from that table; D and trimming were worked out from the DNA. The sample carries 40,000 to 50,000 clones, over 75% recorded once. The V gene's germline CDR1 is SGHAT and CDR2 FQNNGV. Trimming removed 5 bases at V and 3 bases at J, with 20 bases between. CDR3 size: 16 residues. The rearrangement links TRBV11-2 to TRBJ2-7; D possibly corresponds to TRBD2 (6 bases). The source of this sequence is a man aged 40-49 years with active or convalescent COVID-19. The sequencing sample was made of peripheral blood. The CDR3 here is CASSSGTGLRNYEQYF. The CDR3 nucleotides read TGTGCCAGCAGCAGTGGGACGGGACTCCGGAACTACGAGCAGTACTTC.